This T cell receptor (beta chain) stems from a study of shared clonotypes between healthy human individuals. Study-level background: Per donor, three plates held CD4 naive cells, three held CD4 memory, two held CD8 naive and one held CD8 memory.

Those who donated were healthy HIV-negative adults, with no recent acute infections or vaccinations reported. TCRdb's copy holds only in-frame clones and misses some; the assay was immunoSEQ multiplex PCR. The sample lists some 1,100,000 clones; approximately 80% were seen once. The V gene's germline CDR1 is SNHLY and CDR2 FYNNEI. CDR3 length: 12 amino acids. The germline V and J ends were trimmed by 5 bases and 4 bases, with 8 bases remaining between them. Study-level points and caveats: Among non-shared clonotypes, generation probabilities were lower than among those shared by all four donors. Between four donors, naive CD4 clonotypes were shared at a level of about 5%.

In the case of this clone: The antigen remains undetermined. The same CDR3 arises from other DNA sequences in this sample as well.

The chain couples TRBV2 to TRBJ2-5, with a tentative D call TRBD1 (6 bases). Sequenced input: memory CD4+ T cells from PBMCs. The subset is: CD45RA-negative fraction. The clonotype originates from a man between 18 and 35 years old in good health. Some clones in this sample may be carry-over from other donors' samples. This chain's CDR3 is CASSQGRETQYF. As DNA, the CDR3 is TGTGCCAGCAGTCAGGGGCGAGAGACCCAGTACTTC.